These 29 T cell receptor beta chains originate from one sample sequenced in a study. Using its own MiXCR run on the 5' RACE reads, TCRdb lists one record per CDR3 protein. The data show approximately 6,200 distinct CDR3 sequences, approximately 30% seen once. Sequencing input: memory CD4+ T cells sorted from a lymph node. Subset given: memory CD4+ T cells, CD4+CD45RO+CD25-. These receptors were obtained from a female donor with breast cancer.

The genes are TRBV20-1 and TRBJ2-1, with 9 nucleotides matching TRBD1. Per germline, CDR1 DFQATT and CDR2 SNEGSKA (reference sequence). CDR3 length: 12 residues. V lost 6 bases, J lost 9 bases, and 6 bases stayed unmatched. The CDR3 DNA sequence: TGCAGTGCAAGGGGACAGGGAATTGAGCAGTTCTTC. This sequence encodes CSARGQGIEQFF.

Comment on this clonotype: A read error may produce the germline difference seen at one junction end. The chain uses TRBV7-2 and TRBJ2-7; D is unclear. The CDR3 consists of 11 residues. The germline V gene encodes CDR1 SGHTA and CDR2 FQGNSA. This CDR3 is CASSFYYELYF. CDR3 DNA: TGTGCCAGCAGCTTCTACTACGAGCTGTACTTC. The variable domain in full, completed from reference TRBV7-2 and TRBJ2-7, reads GAGVSQSPSNKVTEKGKDVELRCDPISGHTALYWYRQSLGQGLEFLIYFQGNSAPDKSGLPSDRFSAERTGGSVSTLTIQRTQQEDSAVYLCASSFYYELYFGPGTRLTVT.

This chain links TRBV24-1 with TRBJ1-2; possible D gene TRBD1, 6 bases. The CDR3 has 13 amino acids. Trimming took off 3 bases at V and 8 bases at J, with 12 bases between the two ends. CDR1 and CDR2 (germline): KGHDR, SFDVKD. The DNA of the CDR3 is TGTGCCACCAGTGATAGGACAGCGAAGGGCTACACCTTC. Translating it yields CATSDRTAKGYTF.

This sequence joins TRBV20-1 and TRBJ2-3, with D unresolved. The CDR3 is 15 residues long. The germline CDR1 and CDR2 sequences are DFQATT and SNEGSKA (reference sequence). V was trimmed by 1 base and J by 4 bases, leaving 15 bases between them. The CDR3 DNA sequence: TGCAGTGCTAGAGTTGGGCTTAGTCTTGCAGATACGCAGTATTTT. Protein sequence: CSARVGLSLADTQYF.

As concerns this clonotype: A much larger clone differs by one base, so this may be a read error. The CDR3 protein is CASSKGYGGLADTSSYEQYF. In DNA, the CDR3 is TGTGCCAGCAGCAAAGGGTATGGAGGGCTAGCGGATACAAGCTCCTACGAGCAGTACTTC. The chain combines TRBV21-1 with TRBJ2-7; whether TRBD2, the table's D call, matches the DNA was not checked. TRBV21-1 is a documented pseudogene. The CDR3 is made up of 20 amino acids.

Points on this clonotype: Relative to the germline gene, one junction end is altered; a read error may explain this. The V gene is TRBV6-1, the J gene TRBJ1-4, with D perhaps matching TRBD1 (6 bases). This CDR3 spans 15 amino acids. Germline assignment: CDR1 MNHNS and CDR2 SASEGT. DNA of the CDR3: TGTGCCAGCAGCGACCAACAGGGCGGCGATGAAAAACAGTTTTTT. This sequence encodes CASSDQQGGDEKQFF.

This clonotype showed up many times. The V and J genes are TRBV6-1 and TRBJ2-1; 8 bases fit TRBD2. V lost 5 bases, J lost 3 bases, and 3 bases stayed unmatched. CDR1 MNHNS and CDR2 SASEGT come from the germline V gene. This CDR3 has 14 residues. In DNA form, the CDR3 reads TGTGCCAGCAGTATAGCGGGGATCTACAATGAGCAGTTCTTC. Its translation: CASSIAGIYNEQFF.

This clonotype has a count of ten or more. This chain links TRBV4-1 with TRBJ2-2; D unresolved. CDR1 and CDR2 from the germline V gene are MGHRA and YSYEKL. V lost 3 bases to trimming and J lost 1 base, with 6 bases between them. The CDR3 length is 14 residues. CDR3 sequence (DNA): TGCGCCAGCAGCCACATGGGGAACACCGGGGAGCTGTTTTTT. Translated, it gives CASSHMGNTGELFF.

The V and J genes are TRBV4-1 and TRBJ2-3; 11 nucleotides agree with TRBD2. J lost 5 bases, V lost 4 bases, and 11 bases had no gene match. The length of the CDR3 is 17 residues. Germline CDR1 is MGHRA and CDR2 is YSYEKL. The chain's CDR3 is CASSRGLAGQMGDTQYF. CDR3 nucleotide sequence: TGCGCCAGCAGCCGTGGACTAGCGGGTCAGATGGGAGATACGCAGTATTTT.

Judged by abundance, this clonotype is medium-sized. V and J are TRBV7-2 and TRBJ2-1; 11 positions agree with TRBD1. The CDR3 runs to 15 residues. V lost 6 bases to trimming and J lost 6 bases; unmatched junction nucleotides: 7. Looked up from germline, CDR1 is SGHTA and CDR2 is FQGNSA. CDR3 bases: TGTGCCAGCAGGGATCCGGGACAGGGGGTCAATGAGCAGTTCTTC. Its protein product is CASRDPGQGVNEQFF.

This clonotype has at least ten counts. V and J are TRBV5-1 and TRBJ2-5; TRBD1 aligns across 10 bases. This CDR3 has 16 residues. Germline CDR1 SGHRS, CDR2 YFSETQ. V gave up 3 bases and J gave up 1 base; unmatched junction bases: 6. CDR3 in DNA: TGCGCCAGCAGCTCAAGGGACAGGGGCTTCCAAGAGACCCAGTACTTC. Translating it yields CASSSRDRGFQETQYF. Using reference TRBV5-1 and TRBJ2-5 for the parts outside the CDR3, the full variable domain is KAGVTQTPRYLIKTRGQQVTLSCSPISGHRSVSWYQQTPGQGLQFLFEYFSETQRNKGNFPGRFSGRQFSNSRSEMNVSTLELGDSALYLCASSSRDRGFQETQYFGPGTRLLVL.

This chain uses TRBV7-9 with TRBJ1-2, with D possibly matching TRBD1 (6 bases). The V end lost 4 bases, the J end lost 6 bases, and 24 bases lay between the germline ends. There are 17 residues in the CDR3. The germline CDR1 and CDR2 sequences are SEHNR and FQNEAQ (reference sequence). This chain's CDR3 is CASSSFRNRDILNGYTF. CDR3 coding DNA: TGTGCCAGCAGCTCCTTCCGAAACCGGGACATATTGAATGGCTACACCTTC.

This clonotype was seen many times. The J gene is TRBJ1-2, the V gene TRBV7-6, with 7 bases lining up with TRBD1. CDR3 length: 16 amino acids. With 5 bases clipped from V and 4 bases from J, the junction kept 13 bases outside the gene matches. Looked up from germline, CDR1 is SGHVS and CDR2 is FNYEAQ. The DNA for the CDR3 is TGTGCCAGCAGCCCCACCGGAATCAGGGGGGGCTATGGCTACACCTTC. It specifies CASSPTGIRGGYGYTF.

Notes on this clonotype: Given a much more abundant clone one base away, this may be a read error. The CDR3 does not close with the conserved phenylalanine or tryptophan, likely indicating a read error. V is TRBV27 and J is TRBJ2-7; D unresolved. V shed 8 bases and J shed 5 bases, with 19 bases lying between them. The CDR3 loop spans 14 amino acids. Per the germline V gene, CDR1 is MNHEY and CDR2 is SMNVEV (reference sequence). CDR3 protein: CASLARRRPHEQYL. CDR3 nucleotides: TGTGCCAGCCTCGCCCGACGTCGGCCCCACGAGCAGTACCTC.

A remark on this clonotype: A read error may be the cause here, since a much bigger clone is one base away. The chain has TRBV12-3 or TRBV12-4 and TRBJ2-7, with D possibly called TRBD1 or TRBD2 (5 bases each). The CDR3 runs 20 residues. V lost 4 bases and J lost 0, with 28 bases in between. The CDR3 loop reads CASSYRQFLGAWGNSYEQYF. The CDR3 DNA follows: TGTGCCAGCAGTTACCGACAGTTTCTGGGTGCTTGGGGGAACTCCTACGAGCAGTACTTC.

A word on this clonotype: A read error may explain this, as a much larger clone is one base away. The V gene is TRBV2, the J gene TRBJ2-5; D perhaps matches TRBD1 (6 bases). Germline CDR1 and CDR2: SNHLY and FYNNEI. Trimming stripped 11 bases from V and 5 bases from J, with 24 bases between. CDR3 length: 15 amino acids. The CDR3 DNA reads as TGTGCCGGCAAAAAAGGGGGACCCCTGTGGGAGACCCAGTACTTC. This codes for CAGKKGGPLWETQYF. Complete variable domain (other parts from reference TRBV2 and TRBJ2-5): EPEVTQTPSHQVTQMGQEVILRCVPISNHLYFYWYRQILGQKVEFLVSFYNNEISEKSEIFDDQFSVERPDGSNFTLKIRSTKLEDSAMYFCAGKKGGPLWETQYFGPGTRLLVL.

By its share, this clonotype is medium-sized. This chain joins TRBV20-1 and TRBJ1-1; TRBD1 might be the D (6 bases). Trimming took 6 bases from V and 0 from J, leaving 11 bases between them. The CDR3 runs to 13 residues. Germline assignment: CDR1 DFQATT and CDR2 SNEGSKA (reference sequence). The CDR3 region has the DNA TGCAGTGCCTCGGACAGTCTGAACACTGAAGCTTTCTTT. It yields the protein CSASDSLNTEAFF.

This clonotype came up many times. The CDR3 DNA reads as TGCGCCAGCAACACCGGGACAGGGGGCGTTGGATATGGCTACACCTTC. This sequence encodes CASNTGTGGVGYGYTF. V usage is TRBV5-1 and J usage is TRBJ1-2; TRBD1 aligns across 12 bases. The J segment lost 5 bases and the V segment lost 6 bases, leaving 11 bases of the junction unmatched. CDR3 length: 16 amino acids. Germline V gene data show CDR1 as SGHRS and CDR2 as YFSETQ.

Ten or more counts support this clonotype. This may be a read error, as it is one base from a much larger clone. The gene calls are TRBV20-1 and TRBJ1-5; TRBD1 matches at 9 bases. J gave up 9 bases and V 6 bases, and 12 bases lay outside the gene matches. This CDR3 is built from 14 residues. Per germline, CDR1 DFQATT and CDR2 SNEGSKA (reference sequence). The CDR3 reads CSATGTGQDRPQHF. Written as DNA, the CDR3 is TGCAGTGCAACCGGGACAGGGCAAGATCGGCCCCAGCATTTT.

This clonotype was picked up one time. The chain combines TRBV7-9 with TRBJ2-1; 8 bases match TRBD2. The CDR3 loop spans 15 amino acids. V lost 10 bases, J lost 6 bases, and 14 bases stayed unmatched. Germline CDR1 is SEHNR and CDR2 is FQNEAQ (reference sequence). The CDR3: CATRAAGRASNEQFF. The CDR3 bases are TGTGCCACCCGGGCCGCCGGGAGGGCCTCCAATGAGCAGTTCTTC.

This clonotype is medium-sized (0.01 to 0.1%) by share. J is TRBJ1-2 and V is TRBV4-2, with D tentatively TRBD1 (6 bases). The CDR3 has 15 residues. V dropped 3 bases and J dropped 4 bases, with 15 bases sitting between them. The germline gives CDR1 LGHNA, CDR2 YNFKEQ. CDR3 nucleotide sequence: TGTGCCAGCAGCCATGGGGGGGGGCTGGGCTATGGCTACACCTTC. This gives the protein CASSHGGGLGYGYTF.

By frequency in the sample, this clonotype is medium-sized. The chain links TRBV14 to TRBJ1-1; D gene uncertain. Germline-derived CDR1 and CDR2 are SGHDN and FVKESK. Trimming left V 4 bases short and J 4 bases short, with 16 bases between. The length of the CDR3 is 15 residues. CDR3 DNA: TGTGCCAGCAGCCCCCGGCGGGGTGGAGTCACTGAAGCTTTCTTT. Translated, it gives CASSPRRGGVTEAFF.

By share of the sample, this clonotype is medium-sized. The chain recombines TRBV4-1 with TRBJ1-2, with 8 bases that match TRBD1. With V trimmed by 1 base and J by 1 base, 2 bases remained unmatched. The CDR3 spans 15 residues. The germline gives CDR1 MGHRA, CDR2 YSYEKL. CDR3 amino acids: CASSQGTGSNYGYTF. The CDR3, as DNA: TGCGCCAGCAGCCAAGGGACAGGGAGTAACTATGGCTACACCTTC.

A remark on this clonotype: This could be a read error, since a much larger clone is one nucleotide away. V and J are TRBV4-1 and TRBJ2-5, with D perhaps matching TRBD2 (5 bases). Germline V CDR1 and CDR2: MGHRA, YSYEKL. Trimming stripped 0 bases from V and 4 bases from J, with 15 bases between. The CDR3 loop spans 16 amino acids. The CDR3 nucleotides are TGCGCCAGCAGCCAAGAGGGGTTCGGGGTCCGAGAGACCCAGTACTTC. The encoded protein is CASSQEGFGVRETQYF.

Of note for this clonotype: Because the CDR3 is missing its conserved closing phenylalanine or tryptophan, this is likely a read error. The DNA is omitted, as the CDR3 cannot be located on it reliably, and the CDR3 follows TCRdb's listing. The chain is built from TRBV4-1 and TRBJ1-5; TRBD1 was called by the table and not checked on the DNA. The CDR3 length is 14 residues, termini included. The germline V gene has CDR1 MGHRA and CDR2 YSYEKL. The chain's CDR3 is CACSQEAAPGLSRG.

This clonotype ranks as medium-sized (0.01 to 0.1%). The gene calls are TRBV3-1 and TRBJ1-6; D unresolved. The CDR3 is 14 residues long. Trimming left V 6 bases short and J 0 bases short, with 6 bases between. Germline lookup yields CDR1 LGHDT and CDR2 YNNKEL (reference sequence). CDR3 in amino acids: CASRQSSYNSPLHF. DNA of the CDR3: TGTGCCAGCAGACAAAGCTCCTATAATTCACCCCTCCACTTT. Drawing the rest from reference TRBV3-1 and TRBJ1-6, the complete variable domain is DTAVSQTPKYLVTQMGNDKSIKCEQNLGHDTMYWYKQDSKKFLKIMFSYNNKELIINETVPNRFSPKSPDKAHLNLHINSLELGDSAVYFCASRQSSYNSPLHFGNGTRLTVT.

This clonotype was counted ten times or more. The chain is built from TRBV5-1 and TRBJ1-1, with 7 bases fitting TRBD1. V shed 4 bases and J 1 base; nucleotides not matched to a gene: 4. The germline gives CDR1 SGHRS, CDR2 YFSETQ. This CDR3 has 14 amino acids. The CDR3 spells CASSPGQPNTEAFF. For the CDR3, the DNA is TGCGCCAGCAGCCCGGGACAGCCGAACACTGAAGCTTTCTTT.

This clonotype is judged medium-sized. V is TRBV3-1 and J is TRBJ2-3; 9 bases align to TRBD1. Germline CDR1 LGHDT, CDR2 YNNKEL (reference sequence). The CDR3 consists of 16 residues. J gave up 4 bases and V 7 bases, and 12 bases lay outside the gene matches. The CDR3 DNA sequence: TGTGCCAGCACCCCTCCTCCGGGACAGGGCCCAGATACGCAGTATTTT. This encodes CASTPPPGQGPDTQYF.

By share, this clonotype counts as medium-sized (0.01 to 0.1%). CDR3 DNA: TGCAGCGTTCGCCTAGCAGGGGAGATCATGAACACTGAAGCTTTCTTT. Its protein product is CSVRLAGEIMNTEAFF. The chain has TRBV29-1 and TRBJ1-1; possibly TRBD1 for D (6 bases). The CDR3 is 16 residues long. V lost 5 bases and J lost 0, with 19 bases in between. Per germline, CDR1 SQVTM and CDR2 ANQGSEA.